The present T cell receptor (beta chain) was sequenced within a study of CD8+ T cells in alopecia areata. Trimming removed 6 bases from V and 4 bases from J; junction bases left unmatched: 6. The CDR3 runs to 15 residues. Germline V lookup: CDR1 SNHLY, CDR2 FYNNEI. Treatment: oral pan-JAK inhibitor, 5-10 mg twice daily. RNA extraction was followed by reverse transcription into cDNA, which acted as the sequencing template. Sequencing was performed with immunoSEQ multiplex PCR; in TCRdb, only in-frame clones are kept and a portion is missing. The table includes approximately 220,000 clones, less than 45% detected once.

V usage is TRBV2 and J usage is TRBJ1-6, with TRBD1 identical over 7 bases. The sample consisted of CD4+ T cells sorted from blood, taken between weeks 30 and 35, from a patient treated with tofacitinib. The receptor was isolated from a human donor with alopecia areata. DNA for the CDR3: TGTGCCAGCAGCGTAGGGGACAGATATAATTCACCCCTCCACTTT. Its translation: CASSVGDRYNSPLHF.